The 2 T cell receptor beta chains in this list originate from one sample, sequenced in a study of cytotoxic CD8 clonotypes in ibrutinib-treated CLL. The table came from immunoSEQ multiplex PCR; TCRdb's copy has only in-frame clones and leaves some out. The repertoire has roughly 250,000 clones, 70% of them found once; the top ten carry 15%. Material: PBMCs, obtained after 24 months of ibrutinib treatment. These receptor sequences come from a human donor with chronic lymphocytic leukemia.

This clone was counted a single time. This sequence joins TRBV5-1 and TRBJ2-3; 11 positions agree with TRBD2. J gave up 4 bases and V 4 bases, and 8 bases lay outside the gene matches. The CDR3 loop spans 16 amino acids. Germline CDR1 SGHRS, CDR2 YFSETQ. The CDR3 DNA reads TGCGCCAGCAGCACCGGGACTAGCGGTAACTCAGATACGCAGTATTTT. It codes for CASSTGTSGNSDTQYF. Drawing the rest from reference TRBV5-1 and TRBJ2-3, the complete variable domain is KAGVTQTPRYLIKTRGQQVTLSCSPISGHRSVSWYQQTPGQGLQFLFEYFSETQRNKGNFPGRFSGRQFSNSRSEMNVSTLELGDSALYLCASSTGTSGNSDTQYFGPGTRLTVL.

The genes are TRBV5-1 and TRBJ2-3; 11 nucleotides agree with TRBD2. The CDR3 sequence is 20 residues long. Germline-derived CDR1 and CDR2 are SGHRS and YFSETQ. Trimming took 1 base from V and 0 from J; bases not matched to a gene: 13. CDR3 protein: CASSLSPGGTSGGSTDTQYF. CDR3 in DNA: TGCGCCAGCAGCTTGAGCCCCGGCGGGACTAGCGGAGGCAGCACAGATACGCAGTATTTT. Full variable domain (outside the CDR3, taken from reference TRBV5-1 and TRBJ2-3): KAGVTQTPRYLIKTRGQQVTLSCSPISGHRSVSWYQQTPGQGLQFLFEYFSETQRNKGNFPGRFSGRQFSNSRSEMNVSTLELGDSALYLCASSLSPGGTSGGSTDTQYFGPGTRLTVL.